The 18 T cell receptor beta chains listed next were all sequenced from one sample in a study of blood T cells in healthy people across ages. A J-beta primer mix and a sample-barcoded 5' primer were used in a second PCR of about 7 to 12 cycles. One entry per CDR3 protein results from TCRdb running MiXCR on the 5' RACE reads. The sample holds some 1,500,000 distinct CDR3 sequences; around 40% are singletons and the top ten take more than 4%. Sequencing was done on a sample of blood. These receptor sequences come from a woman younger than 35 in good health.

CDR3 residues: CASSYRDRVTEQYF. CDR3 coding DNA: TGTGCCAGCAGCTACCGGGACAGGGTGACCGAGCAGTACTTC. V and J are TRBV7-2 and TRBJ2-7; 9 bases map to TRBD1. V lost 4 bases and J lost 6; bases outside the gene matches: 7. Per germline, CDR1 SGHTA and CDR2 FQGNSA. The CDR3 contains 14 residues.

The rearrangement joins TRBV4-3 to TRBJ1-1; D unresolved. The CDR3 has 13 residues. Per the germline V gene, CDR1 is LGHNA and CDR2 is YSLEER. V lost 4 bases and J lost 6, with 12 bases in between. The CDR3 reads CASSPDGISEAFF. The CDR3 DNA reads TGCGCCAGCAGCCCGGACGGCATCTCTGAAGCTTTCTTT.

Points on this clonotype: A read error is possible here, since a much larger clone lies one base away. The chain links TRBV7-9 to TRBJ2-6; D gene unclear. Germline loops: CDR1 SEHNR, CDR2 FQNEAQ (reference sequence). V was cut by 6 bases and J by 0 bases, with 6 bases left in between. CDR3 length: 14 amino acids. The CDR3 nucleotides read TGTGCCAGCAGGGAGACCTCTGGGGCCAACGTCCTGACTTTC. This gives the protein CASRETSGANVLTF.

This CDR3 is CASSLAVGYTF. The CDR3 bases are TGTGCCAGCAGCTTGGCAGTCGGCTACACCTTC. The J gene is TRBJ1-2, the V gene TRBV11-2, with no clear D. V was clipped by 3 bases and J by 8 bases, with 7 bases between them. The CDR3 contains 11 residues. In germline, CDR1 is SGHAT, CDR2 FQNNGV.

The chain is built from TRBV7-9 and TRBJ1-4; D uncertain. The CDR3 covers 15 residues. V was trimmed by 4 bases and J by 6 bases, leaving 15 bases between them. Germline V lookup: CDR1 SEHNR, CDR2 FQNEAQ (reference sequence). This chain's CDR3 is CASSSALGHHEKLFF. For the CDR3, the DNA is TGTGCCAGCAGCTCCGCTTTAGGGCACCATGAAAAACTGTTTTTT.

This clonotype was found once. The V and J genes are TRBV4-1 and TRBJ1-5; D unclear. The V gene lost 3 bases and the J gene lost 2 bases, with 8 bases spanning the gap. The CDR3 totals 14 residues. Germline loops: CDR1 MGHRA, CDR2 YSYEKL. The CDR3 DNA sequence: TGCGCCAGCAGCCAGTGGGGTCGCAATCAGCCCCAGCATTTT. Its translation: CASSQWGRNQPQHF.

The chain carries TRBV12-3 or TRBV12-4 and TRBJ2-7, with D possibly called TRBD1 or TRBD2 (5 bases each). The V end lost 6 bases, the J end lost 7 bases, and 28 bases lay between the germline ends. This CDR3 spans 17 amino acids. This chain's CDR3 is CASSLWLAAGSRYEQYF. The DNA of the CDR3 is TGTGCCAGCAGCTTGTGGCTCGCGGCAGGGAGTAGATATGAGCAGTACTTC.

This clonotype was counted only a few times. This sequence joins TRBV6-2 or TRBV6-3 and TRBJ2-5, with 12 nucleotides matching TRBD2. CDR3 length: 16 residues. The V and J ends lost 6 bases and 1 base, in that order; junction bases with no gene match: 6. Per the germline V gene, CDR1 is MNHEY and CDR2 is SVGEGT. In DNA, the CDR3 is TGTGCCAGCAGCCAGACTAGCGGGGGTACCCAAGAGACCCAGTACTTC. Its protein product is CASSQTSGGTQETQYF.

This clonotype was seen only a few times. The chain recombines TRBV18 with TRBJ2-7; 8 bases match TRBD2. Germline V gene data show CDR1 as KGHSH and CDR2 as LQKENI. The CDR3 has 16 amino acids. Trimming cost V 3 bases and J 3 bases; bases outside gene matches: 10. In DNA, the CDR3 is TGTGCCAGCTCACCGGCGCTGGCTAGCGGGTACTACGAGCAGTACTTC. Protein: CASSPALASGYYEQYF.

About this clonotype: A junction boundary mismatches the germline segment, possibly from a read error. The chain recombines TRBV7-8 with TRBJ2-5, with D uncertain. Germline CDR1 and CDR2: SGHVS and FQNEAQ. This CDR3 contains 12 residues. CDR3 region: CAGSSGPHEQYF. CDR3 DNA: TGTGCCGGCAGCTCCGGACCTCATGAGCAGTACTTC.

This chain connects TRBV7-9 to TRBJ1-2, with TRBD1 matching 7 bases. The germline V gene has CDR1 SEHNR and CDR2 FQNEAQ (reference sequence). The CDR3 has 15 residues. Germline trimming cut 4 bases from V and 5 bases from J; bases unmatched to any gene: 10. The CDR3 DNA sequence: TGTGCCAGCAGCTCTGGGACAGCCAGTACATATGGCTACACCTTC. Its protein product is CASSSGTASTYGYTF.

The chain links TRBV3-1 to TRBJ2-7, with D possibly being TRBD2 (6 bases). The last part of the DNA fits TRBJ2-5 better; the J call may be wrong. Per germline, CDR1 LGHDT and CDR2 YNNKEL (reference sequence). CDR3 size: 15 residues. CDR3 region: CASSQGDWEEETQYF. The CDR3 DNA follows: TGTGCCAGCAGCCAAGGGGACTGGGAGGAAGAGACCCAGTACTTC.

The table lists this clonotype with a few counts. The chain couples TRBV6-5 to TRBJ2-5; tentatively, D is TRBD1 (6 bases). V lost 0 bases to trimming and J lost 11 bases, with 19 bases between them. The CDR3 has 15 residues. CDR1 and CDR2 (germline): MNHEY, SVGAGI. This CDR3 is CASSYSGTTINEQYF. CDR3 nucleotide sequence: TGTGCCAGCAGTTACTCAGGGACAACCATAAATGAGCAGTACTTC.

This clonotype has only a few counts. The chain has TRBV2 and TRBJ2-5; TRBD2 aligns across 7 bases. The CDR3 is 13 residues long. Germline V lookup: CDR1 SNHLY, CDR2 FYNNEI. Trimming removed 7 bases from V and 5 bases from J; junction bases left unmatched: 7. This CDR3 is CASTSAGRETQYF. In nucleotides, the CDR3 is TGTGCCAGCACCTCTGCCGGGAGGGAGACCCAGTACTTC.

The chain uses TRBV20-1 and TRBJ2-7, with a weak D call TRBD2 (5 bases). With 2 bases removed from V and 6 bases from J, the gap between germline ends came to 11 bases. The CDR3 is 12 residues long. Germline V gene lookup returns CDR1 DFQATT and CDR2 SNEGSKA (reference sequence). The DNA of the CDR3 is TGCAGTGCTAGACTAACTAGGCGCGAGCAGTACTTC. This gives the protein CSARLTRREQYF.

The rearrangement links TRBV29-1 to TRBJ2-3, with a possible D match to TRBD1 (6 bases). The CDR3 sequence is 13 residues long. Germline CDR1 is SQVTM and CDR2 is ANQGSEA. Trimming removed 7 bases at V and 2 bases at J, with 13 bases between. The CDR3 nucleotides read TGCAGCGCGAGGGGGAGACCCACAGATACGCAGTATTTT. It codes for CSARGRPTDTQYF.

This clonotype has only a few counts. The chain combines TRBV12-3 or TRBV12-4 with TRBJ2-3; TRBD1 might be the D (6 bases). There are 14 residues in the CDR3. V was pared by 5 bases and J by 2 bases, with 11 bases between. CDR3 residues: CASSPRQATDTQYF. Here the CDR3 DNA reads TGTGCCAGCAGTCCCAGACAGGCCACAGATACGCAGTATTTT.

A few counts support this clonotype. The V and J genes are TRBV28 and TRBJ2-7; 8 bases agree with TRBD1. The ends lost 5 bases at V and 2 bases at J; junction bases unmatched: 11. The germline V gene has CDR1 MDHEN and CDR2 SYDVKM. CDR3 length: 16 amino acids. The CDR3 here is CASSLHPGQATYEQYF. CDR3 coding DNA: TGTGCCAGCAGTCTACACCCGGGACAGGCCACCTACGAGCAGTACTTC.